The clone carrying this T cell receptor (beta chain) is a singleton in its sample. The CDR3 runs 12 residues. Trimming shortened V by 1 base and J by 10 bases, and 8 bases separated the two germline ends. CDR1 and CDR2 from the germline V gene are LGHNT and FRNRAP. Authors' methods: By means of reference gene primer amplification, nucleated cell counts were estimated. The table came from immunoSEQ multiplex PCR; TCRdb's copy has only in-frame clones and leaves some out. V and J calls and clone size come straight from that table; D and trimming were deduced from the DNA. In the table there are 150,000 to 200,000 clones, over 85% of which are singletons. This specimen comes from a study of blood T cell repertoires in COVID-19. Turning to the study itself: PBMCs, B-cell-depleted T cells, or T cells were the source of the cDNA or gDNA that made up the material.

Sequenced sample: peripheral blood. The TCR was taken from a woman aged 50 to 65 with acute or convalescent COVID-19. This chain connects TRBV12-5 to TRBJ2-1; D uncertain. CDR3 in DNA: TGTGCTAGTGGTTTGGCGAGTCAAGAGCAGTTCTTC. It is translated as CASGLASQEQFF.